This T cell receptor beta chain was sequenced for a study of blood T cell repertoires in COVID-19. Overall study context: There were acute and convalescent COVID-19 samples, and they came from the United States, Italy and Spain.

The CDR3 loop spans 14 amino acids. Looked up from germline, CDR1 is LGHDT and CDR2 is YNNKEL (reference sequence). J gave up 10 bases and V 0 bases, and 4 bases lay outside the gene matches. Original processing methods: It was from reference gene primer amplification that nucleated cell counts were estimated. Using immunoSEQ multiplex PCR, the repertoire was profiled, and TCRdb retains in-frame clones only, with some absent. V, J and clone size were drawn from that table, and D and trimming were deduced from the DNA. The sample holds about 440,000 clones; 88% are singletons and the top ten take roughly 12%. In Seattle, patients joined the study during active infection and were tracked longitudinally.

The clonotype was recovered from a woman aged 50 to 60 with COVID-19, enrolled during active disease. The sequenced material came from peripheral blood. The chain is built from TRBV3-1 (or the pseudogene TRBV3-2) and TRBJ1-1; 11 bases match TRBD1. The CDR3 protein is CASSQDRTGGLAFF. The CDR3 bases are TGTGCCAGCAGCCAAGACCGGACAGGGGGCCTAGCTTTCTTT.